Listed here is a single TCR beta chain. The antigen remains undetermined. This sample stems from a study of a mutant IDH1 vaccine in newly diagnosed glioma. Study-level background: Radiotherapy, temozolomide, or both had been given previously, and both were given to most. Study observations and caveats: Pseudoprogression looked unconnected to shifts in top peripheral T cell clonotypes. Induction of immune responses by the vaccine occurred in about 93% of patients.

From germline, CDR1 is SNHLY and CDR2 FYNNEI. This CDR3 spans 15 amino acids. V trimming: 4 bases; J trimming: 4 bases; junction bases outside the gene matches: 8. Specified time point: baseline, week 1 (first vaccination visit). Treatment meaning: pre-vaccination baseline after standard-of-care therapy. The donors' diagnosis was new WHO grade 3 or 4 astrocytoma that was IDH1-mutant and ATRX-lost. Sequencing used immunoSEQ multiplex PCR; TCRdb keeps in-frame clones, though not all of them. The table lists about 92,000 clones, 83% of them singletons. This rearrangement joins TRBV2 to TRBJ1-2, with 8 bases identical to TRBD1. The material was PBMCs, obtained from a glioma patient treated with radiotherapy, temozolomide or both. The clonotype was recovered from a woman aged 45-60 years with glioma. CDR3 bases: TGTGCCAGCAGTGGGACTGGACAGGGCGGCTATGGCTACACCTTC. It is translated as CASSGTGQGGYGYTF.